Here is one TCR beta chain with its context. This clonotype has a count of ten or more. Its antigen remains unidentified. Qualities for individual bases were not recorded, and no much larger clone is one base off. This specimen belongs to a study of T cells of healthy individuals (dated by TCRdb to 2017 to 2018). CDR3 length: 10 amino acids, cysteine to phenylalanine. Only the CDR3 DNA stays, 30 bases, in frame from base 1. Relative to germline, V is 5 bases shorter and J is 4 bases shorter, with 2 bases between their ends. Library generation was performed with 5' RACE. TCRdb lists the instrument as Illumina MiSeq. TCRdb trimmed the raw reads at Q25, called clones with MiXCR and kept productive beta chains. A single entry per CDR3 protein holds the most common genes and DNA from its merged rows. The sample contains around 63,000 distinct CDR3 sequences, around 16% of them found a single time. The ten biggest clones cover around 5% of the sample.

Here the chain combines TRBV12-3 or TRBV12-4 and TRBJ2-5; the D gene lacks a confident call. The sequence derives from a human donor in good health. In nucleotides, the sequence is TGTGCCAGCAGTGGAGAGACCCAGTACTTC. Translation gives CASSGETQYF.